The clone carrying this TCR beta chain was observed once. CDR1 is SGHTA, CDR2 FQGNSA, per germline. The CDR3 length is 13 residues. Together with a sample-barcoded 5' primer, a J-beta primer mix was included in a second PCR lasting about 6 to 11 cycles. Every cDNA molecule carried a tag from a template-switch adaptor bearing 12 random nucleotides. TCRdb called the 5' RACE reads again in MiXCR, with one record for every CDR3 protein. The repertoire includes hundreds of thousands of distinct CDR3 sequences, roughly 44% of them detected once, and around 21% sits in the top ten. This entry belongs to a study of blood T cells in healthy people across ages.

The chain combines TRBV7-2 with TRBJ2-4, with a weak D call TRBD1 (5 bases). Gene TRBJ2-7 matches the end of the DNA better, so the J call may be wrong. The TCR comes from a man aged 55 to 70 in good health. Sequenced input: blood. The CDR3 loop reads CASSVGGATEQYF. The DNA for the CDR3 is TGTGCCAGCAGCGTAGGTGGGGCTACCGAGCAGTACTTC.